This is a list of T cell receptor beta chains from one sample in a study of cytomegalovirus exposure and HLA in healthy donors. Assay used: immunoSEQ multiplex PCR; TCRdb lists only in-frame clones, some missing. The sample lists approximately 100,000 clones; more than 75% were seen once. The sequenced sample was PBMCs. These receptor sequences come from a young woman in good health and CMV-seropositive. CDR3s include the opening cysteine and the closing phenylalanine or tryptophan. Fields, in order: D gene, clone size, V gene, J gene, CDR3 protein, CDR3 DNA. The D gene is left open where the match is weak. The size entry is marked missing in some rows and otherwise reads once, few, many or a size class.

NA	NA	TRBV19	TRBJ1-1	CATLDPTDAEAFF	TGTGCCACCCTAGACCCGACAGATGCTGAAGCTTTCTTT
TRBD1	few	TRBV4-1	TRBJ1-1	CASRIRYRETGKDTEAFF	TGCGCCAGCAGAATAAGATATAGGGAGACAGGGAAGGACACTGAAGCTTTCTTT
NA	NA	TRBV6-5	TRBJ2-7	CASISDSSYEQYF	TGTGCCAGCATCTCGGACAGCTCCTACGAGCAGTACTTC
TRBD2	NA	TRBV9	TRBJ2-2	CASSVGGGRAAGGELFF	TGTGCCAGCAGCGTAGGAGGAGGGAGGGCCGCAGGAGGGGAGCTGTTTTTT
TRBD2	few	TRBV7-8	TRBJ2-3	CASSSASGSTDTQYF	TGTGCCAGCAGCTCGGCTAGCGGGAGCACAGATACGCAGTATTTT
NA	NA	TRBV20-1	TRBJ2-7	CSAVGPEQYF	TGCAGTGCGGTGGGCCCCGAGCAGTACTTC
TRBD2	NA	TRBV5-1	TRBJ2-1	CASSYDGLAGYNEQFF	TGCGCCAGCAGCTATGACGGACTAGCGGGCTACAATGAGCAGTTCTTC
TRBD1	NA	TRBV7-9	TRBJ2-1	CASSLDRGYNEQFF	TGTGCCAGCAGCTTGGACAGGGGGTACAATGAGCAGTTCTTC
NA	few	TRBV13	TRBJ2-7	CASRQGSYEQYF	TGTGCCAGCAGGCAGGGGTCCTACGAGCAGTACTTC
NA	NA	TRBV2	TRBJ1-1	CATRRGDPTEAFF	TGTGCCACCCGGAGGGGAGACCCCACTGAAGCTTTCTTT
TRBD2	NA	TRBV5-4	TRBJ2-3	CASSLGLAGVSGTDTQYF	TGTGCCAGCAGCTTGGGACTAGCGGGGGTTTCGGGCACAGATACGCAGTATTTT
TRBD2	NA	TRBV6-6	TRBJ2-2	CASSGSGVNTGELFF	TGTGCCAGCAGTGGGAGCGGGGTGAACACCGGGGAGCTGTTTTTT
NA	NA	TRBV5-8	TRBJ1-4	CASSLDGLYNEKLFF	TGTGCCAGCAGCTTGGATGGACTGTACAATGAAAAACTGTTTTTT
NA	NA	TRBV6-5	TRBJ2-1	CASSPGLTVDEQFF	TGTGCCAGCAGTCCAGGGCTGACCGTGGATGAGCAGTTCTTC
TRBD1	NA	TRBV9	TRBJ2-2	CASSGTGGGSSGELFF	TGTGCCAGCAGCGGTACAGGGGGCGGGAGTTCCGGGGAGCTGTTTTTT
TRBD1	NA	TRBV2	TRBJ1-2	CASSPDRGVYGYTF	TGTGCCAGCAGTCCGGACAGGGGGGTATATGGCTACACCTTC
NA	NA	TRBV28	TRBJ1-4	CASIWSGANEKLFF	TGTGCCAGCATTTGGTCGGGTGCTAATGAAAAACTGTTTTTT
NA	NA	TRBV7-6	TRBJ1-2	CASSETGGGGGGYTF	TGTGCCAGCAGCGAAACGGGCGGGGGCGGTGGTGGCTACACCTTC
NA	many	TRBV5-6	TRBJ2-7	CASSHTRGYEQYF	TGTGCCAGCAGCCACACACGGGGTTACGAGCAGTACTTC
NA	NA	TRBV2	TRBJ2-7	CASRSLRGAYEQYF	TGTGCCAGCAGATCCCTCAGGGGTGCCTACGAGCAGTACTTC
NA	NA	TRBV4-1	TRBJ2-7	CASSLRLGAGYEQYF	TGCGCCAGCAGCCTCCGACTAGGGGCGGGCTACGAGCAGTACTTC
NA	medium-sized	TRBV10-3	TRBJ2-7	CAISLHDSDIYEQYF	TGTGCCATCAGCCTTCATGACAGCGATATCTACGAGCAGTACTTC
TRBD2	NA	TRBV7-3	TRBJ2-1	CASSPRLAGGYNEQFF	TGTGCCAGCAGCCCCAGACTAGCGGGGGGATACAATGAGCAGTTCTTC
NA	NA	TRBV14	TRBJ1-1	CASSLKRQSEAFF	TGTGCCAGCAGCCTAAAACGTCAGTCTGAAGCTTTCTTT